Presented here are 15 T cell receptor beta chains from one specimen sequenced in a study of B cell selection in AIRE deficiency. Data came from immunoSEQ multiplex PCR; TCRdb stores just in-frame clones and leaves some out. Seen here are under 30,000 clones, around 97% observed once, and the top ten hold approximately 0.22%. CD4+CD127+ cells were sorted as the conventional CD4 T cells. The sample taken for sequencing was conventional CD4+ T cells sorted from PBMCs. These TCRs come from a human donor with AIRE deficiency.

The CDR3 is CASKYLGQKDYGYTF. DNA of the CDR3: TGTGCCAGCAAATACTTGGGACAGAAGGACTATGGCTACACCTTC. V gene TRBV27 combines with J gene TRBJ1-2; TRBD1 matches at 7 bases. This CDR3 is built from 15 residues. Germline CDR1 and CDR2: MNHEY and SMNVEV (reference sequence). V shed 7 bases, J shed 3 bases, and the junction held 11 bases outside the gene matches.

The chain is built from TRBV7-9 and TRBJ1-4, with 11 nucleotides matching TRBD1. Unmatched junction bases numbered 10, after V lost 5 bases and J lost 8 bases. The CDR3 runs 16 residues. Germline-derived CDR1 and CDR2 are SEHNR and FQNEAQ (reference sequence). CDR3 protein: CASSPRTGGGYEKLFF. For the CDR3, the DNA is TGTGCCAGCAGCCCCAGGACAGGGGGCGGGTACGAAAAACTGTTTTTT. The entire variable domain, with the rest obtained from reference TRBV7-9 and TRBJ1-4, is as follows: DTGVSQNPRHKITKRGQNVTFRCDPISEHNRLYWYRQTLGQGPEFLTYFQNEAQLEKSRLLSDRFSAERPKGSFSTLEIQRTEQGDSAMYLCASSPRTGGGYEKLFFGSGTQLSVL.

The chain has TRBV11-2 and TRBJ2-7; D not certain. Germline values: CDR1 SGHAT, CDR2 FQNNGV. The V gene lost 1 base and the J gene lost 4 bases, with 11 bases spanning the gap. The CDR3 is made up of 14 amino acids. DNA of the CDR3: TGTGCCAGCAGCTTAGTCCGTCTTAGGTACGAGCAGTACTTC. Its translation is CASSLVRLRYEQYF.

The chain is built from TRBV7-9 and TRBJ2-7; 10 nucleotides agree with TRBD2. V was clipped by 5 bases and J by 9 bases; unmatched bases: 13. The CDR3 is made up of 15 amino acids. Germline CDR1 and CDR2: SEHNR and FQNEAQ (reference sequence). This CDR3 reads CASSDSGRTVVMQYF. DNA for the CDR3: TGTGCCAGCAGCGATAGCGGGAGGACTGTCGTAATGCAGTACTTC.

The chain is built from TRBV7-2 and TRBJ2-6; tentatively, D is TRBD1 (6 bases). CDR3 length: 18 residues. Trimming cost V 6 bases and J 2 bases, with 20 bases left between them. Germline CDR1 is SGHTA and CDR2 is FQGNSA. This chain's CDR3 is CASRKTGVKSTGANVLTF. CDR3 coding DNA: TGTGCCAGCAGGAAGACAGGAGTAAAAAGCACTGGGGCCAACGTCCTGACTTTC.

V gene TRBV19 combines with J gene TRBJ1-6, with 8 positions matching TRBD1. The CDR3 runs to 15 residues. Germline trimming cut 6 bases from V and 5 bases from J; bases unmatched to any gene: 6. Germline CDR1 LNHDA, CDR2 SQIVND (reference sequence). In nucleotides, the CDR3 is TGTGCCAGTAGGCCGGACAGGGCAAATAATTCACCCCTCCACTTT. This translates into CASRPDRANNSPLHF.

This chain connects TRBV20-1 to TRBJ1-1; D ambiguous. V was trimmed by 0 bases and J by 7 bases, leaving 3 bases between them. Germline-derived CDR1 and CDR2 are DFQATT and SNEGSKA (reference sequence). The CDR3 has 10 residues. The CDR3 bases are TGCAGTGCTAGAGACTTTGAAGCTTTCTTT. It codes for CSARDFEAFF.

The V gene is TRBV6-5, the J gene TRBJ1-2; 7 bases line up with TRBD1. This CDR3 has 14 amino acids. V lost 2 bases to trimming and J lost 4 bases; unmatched junction nucleotides: 4. Germline CDR1 is MNHEY and CDR2 is SVGAGI. For the CDR3, the DNA is TGTGCCAGCAGTTACCACCGGGACAGCTATGGCTACACCTTC. Amino acid sequence: CASSYHRDSYGYTF.

This chain uses TRBV11-3 with TRBJ2-3; 16 bases match TRBD2. V dropped 3 bases and J dropped 7; count of bases not matched to a gene: 4. The CDR3 length is 16 residues. Germline V gene data show CDR1 as SGHNT and CDR2 as YENEEA. CDR3 DNA sequence: TGTGCCAGCAGCTTGGGACTAGCGGGAGGGCCACATACGCAGTATTTT. This encodes CASSLGLAGGPHTQYF.

The V and J genes are TRBV4-1 and TRBJ2-5, with TRBD1 as a possible D gene (5 bases). The ends were cut back, 0 bases at V and 3 bases at J, with 14 bases in the middle. The CDR3 totals 16 residues. Germline assignment: CDR1 MGHRA and CDR2 YSYEKL. The CDR3: CASSQDKGEEKETQYF. In DNA, the CDR3 is TGCGCCAGCAGCCAAGATAAAGGGGAAGAGAAAGAGACCCAGTACTTC.

The chain carries TRBV5-1 and TRBJ1-2; the D gene is possibly TRBD1 (6 bases). From germline, CDR1 is SGHRS and CDR2 YFSETQ. The CDR3 covers 16 residues. V dropped 4 bases and J dropped 0 bases, with 16 bases sitting between them. In DNA, the CDR3 is TGCGCCAGCAGCGGGGTCGGGGGCCCGGCTAACTATGGCTACACCTTC. Its translation is CASSGVGGPANYGYTF.

The CDR3: CASSFGTYNYEQYF. CDR3 DNA sequence: TGTGCCAGCAGCTTCGGGACTTACAACTACGAGCAGTACTTC. The chain has TRBV7-6 and TRBJ2-7, with D tentatively TRBD2 (6 bases). Trimming removed 3 bases at V and 3 bases at J, with 12 bases between. The CDR3 has 14 amino acids. Germline assignment: CDR1 SGHVS and CDR2 FNYEAQ.

The chain carries TRBV12-5 and TRBJ2-5, with a weak D call TRBD1 (6 bases). V lost 6 bases and J 1 base, leaving 9 bases between the germline ends. The CDR3 covers 13 residues. CDR1 is LGHNT, CDR2 FRNRAP, per germline. CDR3 coding DNA: TGTGCTAGTGGCCCCAGGGGCCAAGAGACCCAGTACTTC. It translates to CASGPRGQETQYF.

The chain couples TRBV19 to TRBJ2-6, with TRBD1 matching over 8 bases. Germline CDR1 is LNHDA and CDR2 is SQIVND (reference sequence). V dropped 1 base and J dropped 2; count of bases not matched to a gene: 7. The CDR3 is 18 amino acids. The CDR3 sequence is CASSIGRQGAPGANVLTF. The CDR3 DNA reads as TGTGCCAGTAGTATAGGTCGGCAGGGGGCCCCTGGGGCCAACGTCCTGACTTTC.

With regard to this clone: It is unclear where the CDR3 begins or ends on the DNA, so no DNA is shown, and the CDR3 is as TCRdb lists it. The chain has TRBV2 and TRBJ2-1; TRBD1 is taken as the D call from the table, unchecked against the DNA. Germline V lookup: CDR1 SNHLY, CDR2 FYNNEI. The CDR3 is 16 amino acids in total, end residues counted. The CDR3 sequence: CASILDTDLSYNEQFF.